This note documents a single T cell receptor beta chain sequence. This clonotype was recorded at least ten times. What this receptor recognizes is not known. It has no much larger one-base neighbor in the sample; base qualities were not kept. Per the publication, the time point label means: patch test 3, about 24 weeks after DPC sensitization. What this sample's treatment or condition label stands for: therapeutic diphenylcyclopropenone sensitization with weekly scalp DPC. Blood at each patch-test visit was drawn before the patch test was applied. To be eligible, patients had to be aged 18 to 70, diagnosed with alopecia and judged suitable for DPC therapy, while pregnant patients were excluded. Total RNA was isolated from unfractionated whole blood collected in Tempus Blood RNA tubes. The germline V end is reduced by 5 bases and the J end by 7 bases; junction bases left unmatched: 9. The CDR3 contains 16 residues, cysteine and phenylalanine counted. This entry keeps only the CDR3 DNA: 48 bases, framed from base 1. Per the germline V gene, MDHEN is the CDR1 and SYDVKM is the CDR2.

This specimen comes from a study of human T cells and chemical hapten exposure listed by TCRdb under 2021. The study in broad terms: For sensitization, 2% DPC in acetone was applied to an approximately 2 cm by approximately 2 cm area of upper inner arm skin. This study followed changes in the peripheral blood TCR repertoire in vivo during primary and secondary sensitization of alopecia patients to the hapten diphenylcyclopropenone (DPC). Weekly therapeutic DPC doses were additionally applied to the scalp of patients throughout the roughly 24-week study period. Blood samples were taken from patients before sensitization (week 0) and at 2, 6 and about 24 weeks after DPC sensitization. Nearly 30 alopecia patients gave blood for TCR sequencing at one to four time points (pre-sensitization, 2, 6 and 24 weeks). Libraries were pooled for sequencing, and variation in per-sample TCR yields was attributed mainly to small differences in library volumes within the pool. Patch testing was done on the upper back using Finn chambers containing 0.01% DPC, and results were scored after 6 days according to International Contact Dermatitis Research Group standards. Most of the patients in the cohort were female, and the cohort covered alopecia areata with under or over 50% scalp involvement, alopecia totalis and alopecia universalis.

Broader findings and caveats from the paper: Repeated subsampling changed both the strength of the expansion versus patch-test correlation and the threshold at which that correlation became significant. DPC sensitization did not change the number of TCRs with a frequency above 1 in 1000, and there was no evidence of changes in global repertoire structure. A positive correlation was found between the number of PT1 expanded TCRs and patch test score, with significance reached at thresholds 8, 16 and 32 but not 4. Because every patient had alopecia, a presumed autoimmune disease, the patients' immune response might differ from that of healthy individuals. Expanded TCRs formed significantly more large CDR3 similarity clusters than pre-sensitization or healthy control sets, consistent with antigen-driven responses.

To prepare the library, RACE was applied. TCRdb lists the instrument as NextSeq 500. Library preparation attached unique molecular identifiers to individual cDNA molecules for quantitative, reproducible TCR counting. For every blood RNA sample, sequencing covered both the TCR alpha and TCR beta chains. As for how the authors treated the data: The median number of TCRs per sample was approximately 96,000, ranging from about 20,000 to 750,000. V, J and CDR3 annotation of the TCR reads was carried out using the Decombinator software suite. To make PS versus PT1 abundance plots, every sample was subsampled to the same number of TCRs (28,000). TCRs were defined as expanded if absent before sensitization and observed at least eight times at the 2-week time point. Using fastp at Q25 and MiXCR, TCRdb reprocessed the public reads and kept productive beta chains. Every CDR3 protein is listed once, alongside the most common genes and DNA of its rows. These V and J calls rely on TCRdb rather than the paper's analysis. A total of roughly 89,000 distinct CDR3 sequences appear in this sample, under 13% of them only once. The ten largest account for approximately 1% of the sample.

The chain is encoded by TRBV28 joined to TRBJ2-1, with TRBD2 matching 12 junction bases. Sequenced here: whole blood, sampled in connection with sensitization to the hapten diphenylcyclopropenone (DPC). The receptor was derived from a woman under 40 with alopecia areata. Some clones in this sample may be carry-over from other donors' samples. The CDR3 reads as follows: CASSEPSGRAGNEQFF. The nucleotides read TGTGCCAGCAGTGAGCCTAGCGGGAGGGCGGGGAATGAGCAGTTCTTC.